The rows below give T cell receptor beta chains drawn from one sample of a study of cytomegalovirus exposure and HLA in healthy donors. Libraries were prepared by immunoSEQ multiplex PCR; TCRdb keeps only in-frame clonotypes and omits some of them. Its clone listing holds roughly 120,000 clones. Input material: PBMCs. Receptors were obtained from a man between 40 and 49 years old in good health and CMV-seronegative. Both conserved end residues are part of each CDR3. The D gene is left open where the match is weak.

NA	TRBV20-1	TRBJ2-1	TGCAGTGTACCCCGGGAGCAGTTCTTC	CSVPREQFF
TRBD2	TRBV5-4	TRBJ2-5	TGTGCCAGCAGTCACGGACTAGCGGGATCCCCGGGAGAGACCCAGTACTTC	CASSHGLAGSPGETQYF
TRBD1	TRBV6-1	TRBJ2-2	TGTGCCAGCAGGGGACAGGGGGAAGGCGGGGAGCTGTTTTTT	CASRGQGEGGELFF
TRBD1	TRBV9	TRBJ2-6	TGTGCCAGCAGCGTAGGGGGACAGGGAGTCTCTGGGGCCAACGTCCTGACTTTC	CASSVGGQGVSGANVLTF
TRBD2	TRBV2	TRBJ2-7	TGTGCCAGCAGGGCTAGCGGGAACTCCTACGAGCAGTACTTC	CASRASGNSYEQYF
NA	TRBV6-1	TRBJ2-1	TGTGCCAGCAGTGAAGCCGCTGACTGGGATGAGCAGTTCTTC	CASSEAADWDEQFF
NA	TRBV7-7	TRBJ2-5	TGTGCTAGCAGCCCCTACCCCCAAGAGACCCAGTACTTC	CASSPYPQETQYF
NA	TRBV5-4	TRBJ1-3	TGTGCCAGCAGCTTCGGTGGTGGAAACACCATATATTTT	CASSFGGGNTIYF
TRBD2	TRBV27	TRBJ2-3	TGTGCCATCGTCAAGAGACTAGCGGGAGTCGCAGATACGCAGTATTTT	CAIVKRLAGVADTQYF
TRBD1	TRBV6-6	TRBJ1-2	TGTGCCAGCAGCGAAGGACAGGTTCTTTTTCGTGGCTACACCTTC	CASSEGQVLFRGYTF
TRBD1	TRBV6-1	TRBJ2-7	TGTGCCACGCACCGGACAGGTCGAAAGTTGCACGAGCAGTACTTC	CATHRTGRKLHEQYF
TRBD2	TRBV5-4	TRBJ2-1	TGTGCCAGCACCCCCTTGGGGAGGGTGGACTACAATGAGCAGTTCTTC	CASTPLGRVDYNEQFF
NA	TRBV7-9	TRBJ2-7	TGTGCCAGCAGCTTACGGTATGGCAGGGAGGTATCCTACGAGCAGTACTTC	CASSLRYGREVSYEQYF
TRBD1	TRBV6-5	TRBJ2-4	TGTGCCAGCAGTTACTCGACACAGGGGGCCAAAAACATTCAGTACTTC	CASSYSTQGAKNIQYF
NA	TRBV6-1	TRBJ1-4	TGTGCCAGCAGTGAATGGGGCCCCAATGAAAAACTGTTTTTT	CASSEWGPNEKLFF
NA	TRBV10-3	TRBJ2-7	TGTGCCATCAGTGAGTCCGAGGGGGGGGGCGTCGAGCAGTACTTC	CAISESEGGGVEQYF
TRBD2	TRBV11-3	TRBJ2-2	TGTGCCAGCAGCTTCGGCGGGGGCGGGAGGGGCACCGGGGAGCTGTTTTTT	CASSFGGGGRGTGELFF
NA	TRBV29-1	TRBJ2-1	TGCAGCGTCGAAGGCCAGGGGGGCTCCTACAATGAGCAGTTCTTC	CSVEGQGGSYNEQFF
TRBD2	TRBV6-6	TRBJ2-1	TGTGCCAGCAGTTACGGAGGTGGGAGGGAATACAATGAGCAGTTCTTC	CASSYGGGREYNEQFF
TRBD2	TRBV7-2	TRBJ2-3	TGTGCCAGCACCCCTTGGGCGGGAGCCGCAGATACGCAGTATTTT	CASTPWAGAADTQYF
TRBD2	TRBV10-2	TRBJ2-7	TGCGCCAGCGGGACTAGCGGGAGTGATGGCGAGCAGTACTTC	CASGTSGSDGEQYF
NA	TRBV10-2	TRBJ2-7	TGCGCCAGCAGTGAGGGCACGACCTACGAGCAGTACTTC	CASSEGTTYEQYF
NA	TRBV19	TRBJ2-5	TGTGCCAGTAGTACTCCCCTCCCGGGAGTTGACGAGACCCAGTACTTC	CASSTPLPGVDETQYF
NA	TRBV11-2	TRBJ1-5	TGTGCCAGCAGCTTAGCAGGGGCCAATCAGCCCCAGCATTTT	CASSLAGANQPQHF
NA	TRBV29-1	TRBJ1-1	TGCAGCGTTGAGAGGGGAGGGACTGAAGCTTTCTTT	CSVERGGTEAFF
TRBD2	TRBV7-2	TRBJ2-1	TGTGCCAGCAGCTTACTCGCGGGAGGGGTCTCTGAGCAGTTCTTC	CASSLLAGGVSEQFF
NA	TRBV11-2	TRBJ2-7	TGTGCCAGCAGCTTAACCGGGACACACGAGCAGTACTTC	CASSLTGTHEQYF
TRBD2	TRBV10-1	TRBJ2-3	TGCGCCACCTCGCAAGGACTAGAAGATACGCAGTATTTT	CATSQGLEDTQYF